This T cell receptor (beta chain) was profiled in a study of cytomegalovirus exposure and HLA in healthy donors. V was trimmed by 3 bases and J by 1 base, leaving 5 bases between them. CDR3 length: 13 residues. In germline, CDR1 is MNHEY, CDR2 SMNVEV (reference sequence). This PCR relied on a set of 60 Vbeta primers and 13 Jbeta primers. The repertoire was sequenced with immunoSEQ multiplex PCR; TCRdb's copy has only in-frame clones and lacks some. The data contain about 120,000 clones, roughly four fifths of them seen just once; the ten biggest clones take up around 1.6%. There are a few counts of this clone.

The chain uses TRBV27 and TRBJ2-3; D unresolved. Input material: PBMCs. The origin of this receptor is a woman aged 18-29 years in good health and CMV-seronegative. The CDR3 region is CASSLARTDTQYF. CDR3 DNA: TGTGCCAGCAGTTTGGCTCGCACAGATACGCAGTATTTT.